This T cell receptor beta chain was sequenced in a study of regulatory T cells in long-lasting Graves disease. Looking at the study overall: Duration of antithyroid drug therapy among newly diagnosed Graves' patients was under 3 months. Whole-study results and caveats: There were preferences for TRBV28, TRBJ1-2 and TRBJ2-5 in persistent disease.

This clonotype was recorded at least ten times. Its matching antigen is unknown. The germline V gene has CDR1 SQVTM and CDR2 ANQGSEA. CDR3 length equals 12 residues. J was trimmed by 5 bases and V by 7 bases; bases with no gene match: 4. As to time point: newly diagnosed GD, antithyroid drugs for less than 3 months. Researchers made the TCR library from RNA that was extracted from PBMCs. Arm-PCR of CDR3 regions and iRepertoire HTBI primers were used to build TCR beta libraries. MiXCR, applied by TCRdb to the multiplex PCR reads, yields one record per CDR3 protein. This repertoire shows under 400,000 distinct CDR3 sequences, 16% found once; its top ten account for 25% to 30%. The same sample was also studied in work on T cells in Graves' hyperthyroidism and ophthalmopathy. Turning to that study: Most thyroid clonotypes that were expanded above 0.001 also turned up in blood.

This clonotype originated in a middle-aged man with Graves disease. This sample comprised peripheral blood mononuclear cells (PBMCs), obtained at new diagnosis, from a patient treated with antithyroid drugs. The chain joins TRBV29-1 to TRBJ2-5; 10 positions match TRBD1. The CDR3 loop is CSAAGQGETQYF. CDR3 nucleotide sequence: TGCAGCGCCGCGGGACAGGGGGAGACCCAGTACTTC.